The rows below give T cell receptor beta chains drawn from one sample of a study of blood T cell repertoires in COVID-19. Profiled with immunoSEQ multiplex PCR; TCRdb holds only in-frame clones, not every one. The sample records under 250,000 clones, about 91% being singletons. The sequenced sample consisted of peripheral blood. The receptors derive from a woman under 40 with COVID-19, enrolled during active disease. The CDR3 runs from the conserved cysteine through the conserved F or W. Expanded clones get a size class; other rows say once, few or many, or leave the size out.

>-|TRBV7-8|TRBJ1-4
CASSSGRGKLFF
>-|TRBV5-4|TRBJ2-3
CASSLELETDTQYF
>-|TRBV11-3|TRBJ2-5
CASSRRAVQETQYF
>-|TRBV3-1/TRBV3-2|TRBJ2-1
CASSHKGSDNEQFF
>-|TRBV4-3|TRBJ2-3
CASSQEGPFGLAGADTQYF
>once|TRBV5-1|TRBJ2-3
CASTPPRIDTQYF
>-|TRBV5-1|TRBJ2-6
CASSSRQSGANVLTF
>-|TRBV4-2|TRBJ1-4
CASSHLQGVGVGKEKLFF
>-|TRBV7-9|TRBJ1-1
CASSEGTALNTEAFF
>-|TRBV2|TRBJ2-1
CAPFPGLVGNEQFF
>-|TRBV4-3|TRBJ1-4
CASSQDLWESEKLFF
>-|TRBV9|TRBJ1-5
CASSEGGNQPQHF
>-|TRBV11-2|TRBJ1-1
CASSPGGNTEAFF
>-|TRBV7-2|TRBJ1-1
CASSLGGIMNTEAFF
>-|TRBV28|TRBJ1-4
CASSPFIQGDEEKLFF
>-|TRBV9|TRBJ2-3
CASSEKRIADTQYF
>-|TRBV6-5|TRBJ1-3
CASRTTGAGNTIYF
>-|TRBV9|TRBJ1-3
CASSEGGFAGNTIYF
>-|TRBV6-5|TRBJ2-7
CASTQLGQGSYEQYF